This T cell receptor beta chain was identified in a study of cytomegalovirus exposure and HLA in healthy donors. Primers: 60 Vbeta forward and 13 Jbeta reverse. Sequencing used immunoSEQ multiplex PCR; TCRdb keeps in-frame clones, though not all of them. The sample yields some 170,000 clones, about 80% seen once. V was clipped by 0 bases and J by 2 bases, with 21 bases between them. CDR3 size: 18 residues. CDR1 is GTSNPN, CDR2 SVGIG, per germline (reference sequence). The chain combines TRBV30 with TRBJ2-3; possible D gene TRBD2, 7 bases. The sequencing input was PBMCs. This receptor was obtained from a woman aged 45-59 years in good health and CMV-seronegative. CDR3: CAWSVSIQGGRDTDTQYF. The DNA for the CDR3 is TGTGCCTGGAGTGTAAGTATACAGGGAGGGAGGGACACAGATACGCAGTATTTT.